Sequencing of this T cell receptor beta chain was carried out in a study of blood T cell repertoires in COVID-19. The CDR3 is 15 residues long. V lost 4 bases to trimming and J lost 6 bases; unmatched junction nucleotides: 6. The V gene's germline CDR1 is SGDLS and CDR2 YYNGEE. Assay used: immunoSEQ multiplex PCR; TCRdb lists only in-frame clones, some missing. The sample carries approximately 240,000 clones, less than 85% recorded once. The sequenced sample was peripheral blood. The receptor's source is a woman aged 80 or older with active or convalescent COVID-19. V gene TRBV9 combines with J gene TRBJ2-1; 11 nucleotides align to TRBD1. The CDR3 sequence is CASSPGTGGLNEQFF. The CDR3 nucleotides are TGTGCCAGCAGCCCCGGGACAGGGGGACTCAATGAGCAGTTCTTC.